The 9 T cell receptor beta chains below all came from one sample that was sequenced in a study of somatic mutations in cytotoxic T cells in rheumatoid arthritis. Using immunoSEQ multiplex PCR, the repertoire was profiled, and TCRdb retains in-frame clones only, with some absent. This table has under 30,000 clones, over 65% appearing once. Sequencing was carried out using CD8+ T cells sorted from blood. The receptors were sampled from a woman aged 18-30 years in good health.

This clone came up a few times. The rearrangement joins TRBV6-5 to TRBJ1-1; TRBD1 matches at 9 bases. The CDR3 has 10 residues. V lost 11 bases to trimming and J lost 11 bases; unmatched junction nucleotides: 6. In germline, CDR1 is MNHEY, CDR2 SVGAGI. The CDR3 DNA sequence: TGTGCCCGACAGGGGGTACGGGCTTTCTTT. Protein product: CARQGVRAFF.

The rearrangement joins TRBV4-1 to TRBJ2-5; D call uncertain. This CDR3 has 13 residues. The germline V and J ends were trimmed by 0 bases and 5 bases, with 7 bases remaining between them. Germline lookup yields CDR1 MGHRA and CDR2 YSYEKL. The CDR3, as DNA: TGCGCCAGCAGCCAAGACTTAAGGGAGACCCAGTACTTC. Protein product: CASSQDLRETQYF.

The chain joins TRBV7-3 to TRBJ1-2; D call uncertain. This CDR3 is built from 14 residues. V shed 8 bases and J shed 6 bases, with 19 bases lying between them. Germline CDR1 SGHTA, CDR2 FQGTGA. This CDR3 is CASAADPESNGYTF. The CDR3 region has the DNA TGTGCCAGCGCCGCCGACCCGGAGAGTAATGGCTACACCTTC.

About this clone: This sample includes further DNA sequences coding for the same CDR3. The chain is built from TRBV6-6 and TRBJ2-7, with D possibly matching TRBD2 (5 bases). The CDR3 has 13 residues. V shed 0 bases and J shed 2 bases, with 5 bases lying between them. Germline CDR1 MNHNY, CDR2 SVGAGI (reference sequence). The CDR3 DNA follows: TGTGCCAGCAGTTACTCGAGGGCCTACGAGCAGTACTTC. Residues: CASSYSRAYEQYF.

This clone was seen only a few times. The V gene is TRBV11-2, the J gene TRBJ1-5, with 9 bases matching TRBD1. Germline trimming cut 5 bases from V and 2 bases from J; bases unmatched to any gene: 4. This CDR3 has 15 residues. From germline, CDR1 is SGHAT and CDR2 FQNNGV. This CDR3 is CASSLGTGRNQPQHF. CDR3 sequence (DNA): TGTGCCAGCAGCCTTGGGACAGGGCGCAATCAGCCCCAGCATTTT.

This chain uses TRBV28 with TRBJ1-1; D unresolved. The CDR3 covers 15 residues. Germline-derived CDR1 and CDR2 are MDHEN and SYDVKM. Deletions cut 5 bases from V and 1 base from J, with 14 bases between. The CDR3 DNA sequence: TGTGCCAGCAGTCCTTGGACGGGCCCGAACACTGAAGCTTTCTTT. Residues: CASSPWTGPNTEAFF.

This chain uses TRBV9 with TRBJ1-6; possible D gene TRBD1, 5 bases. The germline gives CDR1 SGDLS, CDR2 YYNGEE. CDR3 length: 15 residues. Trimming removed 4 bases from V and 7 bases from J, with 15 bases in between. For the CDR3, the DNA is TGTGCCAGCAGCCCACTGGGGACGGGGAATTCACCCCTCCACTTT. Translated: CASSPLGTGNSPLHF.

This chain links TRBV28 with TRBJ2-7; D is perhaps TRBD1 or TRBD2 (5 bases each). V was trimmed by 4 bases and J by 1 base, leaving 20 bases between them. CDR3 length: 17 residues. CDR1 is MDHEN, CDR2 SYDVKM, per germline. CDR3 region: CASSSPFDSGGSYEQYV. The CDR3 DNA reads as TGTGCCAGCAGTTCTCCCTTCGACAGCGGTGGTTCCTACGAGCAGTACGTC.

The rearrangement links TRBV7-3 to TRBJ2-3, with D possibly being TRBD1 or TRBD2 (5 bases each). There are 15 residues in the CDR3. The V end lost 2 bases, the J end lost 2 bases, and 11 bases lay between the germline ends. Germline CDR1 reads SGHTA; CDR2 reads FQGTGA. The chain's CDR3 is CASSLDGDATDTQYF. CDR3 coding DNA: TGTGCCAGCAGCTTAGACGGGGACGCCACAGATACGCAGTATTTT. The full variable domain, rest sourced from reference TRBV7-3 and TRBJ2-3, is GAGVSQTPSNKVTEKGKYVELRCDPISGHTALYWYRQSLGQGPEFLIYFQGTGAADDSGLPNDRFFAVRPEGSVSTLKIQRTERGDSAVYLCASSLDGDATDTQYFGPGTRLTVL.